The next 28 T cell receptor beta chains were all read from a single sample in a study of PD-L1 blockade in urothelial cancer. Sequenced by immunoSEQ multiplex PCR; TCRdb stores in-frame clones only, minus some. The sample lists about 100,000 clones; about 91% were seen once. Material: PBMCs, obtained around atezolizumab (anti-PD-L1) treatment. Receptors were obtained from a woman at least 80 years old with urothelial cancer.

This chain links TRBV28 with TRBJ1-3; D is unclear. The germline gives CDR1 MDHEN, CDR2 SYDVKM. V dropped 5 bases and J dropped 5 bases, with 13 bases sitting between them. This CDR3 has 14 residues. In DNA form, the CDR3 reads TGTGCCAGCAGTCGGACGGCGGGGAGAAACACCATATATTTT. Translation gives CASSRTAGRNTIYF.

This clone showed up just once. This rearrangement joins TRBV19 to TRBJ2-2, with 10 bases aligning to TRBD1. Germline lookup yields CDR1 LNHDA and CDR2 SQIVND (reference sequence). There are 15 residues in the CDR3. V lost 1 base and J lost 7; bases outside the gene matches: 3. Written as DNA, the CDR3 is TGTGCCAGTAGTATAGTGACAGGGGGCATCGGGGAGCTGTTTTTT. Translation: CASSIVTGGIGELFF.

V and J are TRBV11-1 and TRBJ1-4; D is possibly TRBD1 (6 bases). CDR1 is SGHAT, CDR2 FQDESV, per germline (reference sequence). CDR3 length: 14 residues. Trimming took off 2 bases at V and 8 bases at J, with 12 bases between the two ends. The CDR3 loop is CASSLSRDNEKLFF. The CDR3 DNA sequence: TGTGCCAGCAGCTTAAGCCGGGACAACGAAAAACTGTTTTTT.

The chain employs TRBV6-1 and TRBJ2-7; 8 positions match TRBD2. V gave up 8 bases and J gave up 7 bases; unmatched junction bases: 10. The germline V gene has CDR1 MNHNS and CDR2 SASEGT. CDR3 length: 13 amino acids. The CDR3 bases are TGTGCCAGCGCGTTGTCGGCGGGGGGAGAGCAGTACTTC. Its translation: CASALSAGGEQYF.

The rearrangement joins TRBV30 to TRBJ1-5, with a possible D match to TRBD1 (6 bases). V was pared by 0 bases and J by 7 bases, with 10 bases between. This CDR3 spans 13 amino acids. Germline values: CDR1 GTSNPN, CDR2 SVGIG (reference sequence). The CDR3 sequence is CAWSVGGQQPQHF. The CDR3 DNA reads as TGTGCCTGGAGTGTGGGGGGGCAACAGCCCCAGCATTTT.

This rearrangement joins TRBV11-3 to TRBJ1-1; 9 bases agree with TRBD1. Germline CDR1 SGHNT, CDR2 YENEEA. This CDR3 has 17 amino acids. The V gene end was trimmed by 5 bases and the J gene end by 3 bases; junction bases not matched to a gene: 13. CDR3 DNA: TGTGCCAGCAGCCCTCCGAGCACAGGGGGCGCGCACACTGAAGCTTTCTTT. Amino acids: CASSPPSTGGAHTEAFF.

The V and J genes are TRBV5-4 and TRBJ2-5, with 8 bases that match TRBD2. Unmatched junction bases numbered 11, after V lost 4 bases and J lost 9 bases. In germline, CDR1 is SGHNT, CDR2 YYREEE (reference sequence). CDR3 length: 14 residues. CDR3 protein: CASSVGLGGGAQYF. Written as DNA, the CDR3 is TGTGCCAGCAGCGTGGGACTAGGAGGAGGGGCCCAGTACTTC.

The sample holds a few counts of this clone. DNA for the CDR3: TGTGCCACGTCGGCGGGACTTACTCCTAACTATGGCTACACCTTC. It translates to CATSAGLTPNYGYTF. V and J are TRBV19 and TRBJ1-2; D is perhaps TRBD1 (5 bases). Germline values: CDR1 LNHDA, CDR2 SQIVND (reference sequence). This CDR3 comprises 15 residues. Trimming cost V 10 bases and J 0 bases, with 18 bases left between them.

V gene TRBV5-1 combines with J gene TRBJ2-1; TRBD2 matches at 11 bases. CDR1 is SGHRS, CDR2 YFSETQ, per germline. This CDR3 region has 16 residues. Trimming took 2 bases from V and 6 from J; bases not matched to a gene: 7. CDR3 residues: CASSFEGLAVGNEQFF. DNA of the CDR3: TGCGCCAGCAGCTTTGAGGGACTAGCGGTCGGCAATGAGCAGTTCTTC.

V gene TRBV18 combines with J gene TRBJ2-1, with D possibly being TRBD2 (5 bases). Between the trimmed V and J ends, which lost 2 bases and 2 bases, there was a span of 13 bases. The CDR3 is 16 residues long. Germline lookup yields CDR1 KGHSH and CDR2 LQKENI. CDR3 nucleotides: TGTGCCAGCTCACCAGGCCTGGCGGGTGCCTACAATGAGCAGTTCTTC. It encodes CASSPGLAGAYNEQFF.

The V call is TRBV29-1, the J call TRBJ2-7; D unresolved. In germline, CDR1 is SQVTM, CDR2 ANQGSEA. CDR3 length: 10 residues. V lost 6 bases and J 3 bases, leaving 6 bases between the germline ends. CDR3 coding DNA: TGCAGCGTGCGTGACTACGAGCAGTACTTC. Translated: CSVRDYEQYF.

The V call is TRBV19, the J call TRBJ1-5; 10 bases map to TRBD1. The CDR3 sequence is 18 residues long. CDR1 is LNHDA, CDR2 SQIVND, per germline (reference sequence). V lost 6 bases, J lost 7 bases, and 18 bases stayed unmatched. The CDR3 region has the DNA TGTGCCAGTAGATCGGGGGACAGGGGACCTAGGGCCGGACAGCCCCAGCATTTT. This translates into CASRSGDRGPRAGQPQHF.

This clone was seen a few times. The rearrangement links TRBV10-1 to TRBJ2-1; 8 bases line up with TRBD2. In germline, CDR1 is WNHNN, CDR2 SYGVQD (reference sequence). Trimming took 0 bases from V and 12 from J; bases not matched to a gene: 1. This CDR3 has 12 residues. The CDR3 sequence: CASSESSGGQFF. The CDR3 DNA reads TGCGCCAGCAGTGAGTCAAGCGGGGGGCAGTTCTTC.

This sequence joins TRBV6-1 and TRBJ2-1; 9 bases are shared with TRBD2. V lost 8 bases to trimming and J lost 3 bases; unmatched junction nucleotides: 5. The germline gives CDR1 MNHNS, CDR2 SASEGT. The CDR3 length is 14 residues. The CDR3 loop is CASGREGNYNEQFF. CDR3 DNA sequence: TGTGCCAGCGGGCGGGAGGGTAACTACAATGAGCAGTTCTTC.

The V call is TRBV19, the J call TRBJ2-1; D ambiguous. This CDR3 contains 19 residues. Trimming removed 1 base from V and 5 bases from J, with 24 bases in between. CDR1 is LNHDA and CDR2 is SQIVND in the germline V gene (reference sequence). CDR3 protein: CASSIAVRQAGFGNNEQFF. DNA for the CDR3: TGTGCCAGTAGTATAGCCGTGCGCCAGGCCGGTTTTGGAAACAATGAGCAGTTCTTC.

V gene TRBV27 combines with J gene TRBJ2-1; TRBD1 might be the D (6 bases). Germline V gene sequence: CDR1 MNHEY, CDR2 SMNVEV (reference sequence). This CDR3 spans 16 amino acids. The ends were cut back, 8 bases at V and 4 bases at J, with 21 bases in the middle. CDR3 sequence reads: CASGYTGTLTYNEQFF. DNA for the CDR3: TGTGCCAGCGGGTATACAGGGACCCTAACTTACAATGAGCAGTTCTTC.

The chain has TRBV19 and TRBJ2-5, with TRBD1 matching over 10 bases. V shed 4 bases and J 5 bases; nucleotides not matched to a gene: 7. The CDR3 is made up of 15 amino acids. From germline, CDR1 is LNHDA and CDR2 SQIVND (reference sequence). CDR3: CASSTGTGVHETQYF. CDR3 nucleotides: TGTGCCAGTAGTACCGGGACAGGGGTCCACGAGACCCAGTACTTC. Filled out from reference TRBV19 and TRBJ2-5, the complete variable domain reads DGGITQSPKYLFRKEGQNVTLSCEQNLNHDAMYWYRQDPGQGLRLIYYSQIVNDFQKGDIAEGYSVSREKKESFPLTVTSAQKNPTAFYLCASSTGTGVHETQYFGPGTRLLVL.

The count of this clone is one. This chain joins TRBV10-3 and TRBJ2-7; D not certain. The CDR3 extends over 11 amino acids. V was cut by 4 bases and J by 4 bases, with 5 bases left in between. Germline V gives CDR1 ENHRY, CDR2 SYGVKD. CDR3 region: CAISGIYEQYF. The CDR3 DNA is TGTGCCATCAGTGGTATATACGAGCAGTACTTC.

The chain carries TRBV11-2 and TRBJ2-1; weak D call: TRBD1 (5 bases). V was trimmed by 2 bases and J by 9 bases, leaving 17 bases between them. Germline V gene sequence: CDR1 SGHAT, CDR2 FQNNGV. This CDR3 spans 15 amino acids. The DNA for the CDR3 is TGTGCCAGCAGCTTATGGGGCTTCCATTTAGGTGAGCAGTTCTTC. It codes for CASSLWGFHLGEQFF.

The V and J genes are TRBV27 and TRBJ1-5, with D uncertain. The CDR3 totals 14 residues. Germline CDR1 is MNHEY and CDR2 is SMNVEV (reference sequence). Trimming removed 5 bases from V and 1 base from J, with 9 bases in between. In DNA, the CDR3 is TGTGCCAGCAGTCCGGCAGGAAGCAATCAGCCCCAGCATTTT. Translating it yields CASSPAGSNQPQHF.

The chain combines TRBV5-1 with TRBJ1-2; TRBD1 matches at 10 bases. Unmatched junction bases numbered 0, after V lost 0 bases and J lost 4 bases. CDR1 is SGHRS and CDR2 is YFSETQ in the germline V gene. The CDR3 has 14 amino acids. CDR3 coding DNA: TGCGCCAGCAGCTTGGGGGACAGGGGCTATGGCTACACCTTC. This encodes CASSLGDRGYGYTF.

The DNA of the CDR3 is TGTGCCAGTAGTGCACCTACAGAGTACACTGAAGCTTTCTTT. The encoded protein is CASSAPTEYTEAFF. This chain uses TRBV19 with TRBJ1-1; D is uncertain. Germline V gene lookup returns CDR1 LNHDA and CDR2 SQIVND (reference sequence). V gave up 5 bases and J gave up 3 bases, with 13 bases separating them. This CDR3 comprises 14 residues. The full variable domain, rest sourced from reference TRBV19 and TRBJ1-1, is DGGITQSPKYLFRKEGQNVTLSCEQNLNHDAMYWYRQDPGQGLRLIYYSQIVNDFQKGDIAEGYSVSREKKESFPLTVTSAQKNPTAFYLCASSAPTEYTEAFFGQGTRLTVV.

V usage is TRBV2 and J usage is TRBJ1-5; 10 bases align to TRBD1. The CDR3 is made up of 14 amino acids. Trimming took 6 bases from V and 4 from J; bases not matched to a gene: 3. Germline values: CDR1 SNHLY, CDR2 FYNNEI. DNA for the CDR3: TGTGCCAGCAGGGCGGGACAGGGGAATCAGCCCCAGCATTTT. This sequence encodes CASRAGQGNQPQHF.

This clone was seen only once. The rearrangement uses TRBV10-1 and TRBJ2-6, with D hard to call. The ends were cut back, 6 bases at V and 0 bases at J, with 6 bases in the middle. Germline lookup yields CDR1 WNHNN and CDR2 SYGVQD (reference sequence). The CDR3 loop spans 14 amino acids. In nucleotides, the CDR3 is TGCGCCAGCAGCCCGGGCTCTGGGGCCAACGTCCTGACTTTC. Translating it yields CASSPGSGANVLTF.

This clone was detected only once. The chain links TRBV6-6 to TRBJ1-1; TRBD1 is a possible D gene (5 bases). In germline, CDR1 is MNHNY, CDR2 SVGAGI (reference sequence). Trimming stripped 7 bases from V and 8 bases from J, with 17 bases between. The CDR3 length is 13 residues. The CDR3 bases are TGTGCCAGCACCAACCGCCCTAGGGGAGAAGCTTTCTTT. This translates into CASTNRPRGEAFF.

This chain uses TRBV5-7 with TRBJ2-2, with 9 bases aligning to TRBD1. TRBV5-7 is assigned to the ORF class and has an uncertain function. The CDR3 contains 16 residues. V shed 6 bases and J 0 bases; nucleotides not matched to a gene: 6. CDR3 coding DNA: TGTGCCAGCAACAGGGGGGACAGGGCGAACACCGGGGAGCTGTTTTTT. Translating it yields CASNRGDRANTGELFF.

CDR3 sequence reads: CASSNGQLSQETQYF. The CDR3, as DNA: TGTGCCAGCAGTAACGGACAGCTTAGCCAAGAGACCCAGTACTTC. J is TRBJ2-5 and V is TRBV27; a weak D match, TRBD1 (6 bases). Germline V gene data show CDR1 as MNHEY and CDR2 as SMNVEV (reference sequence). CDR3 size: 15 residues. Between the trimmed V and J ends, which lost 5 bases and 1 base, there was a span of 14 bases.

The V gene is TRBV6-4, the J gene TRBJ1-4; the D is unclear. The length of the CDR3 is 15 residues. V gave up 0 bases and J gave up 8 bases, with 13 bases separating them. Germline CDR1 and CDR2: MRHNA and SNTAGT. The CDR3 bases are TGTGCCAGCAGTGACTCAGGAGGGCATTCCGAAAAACTGTTTTTT. Translation: CASSDSGGHSEKLFF.